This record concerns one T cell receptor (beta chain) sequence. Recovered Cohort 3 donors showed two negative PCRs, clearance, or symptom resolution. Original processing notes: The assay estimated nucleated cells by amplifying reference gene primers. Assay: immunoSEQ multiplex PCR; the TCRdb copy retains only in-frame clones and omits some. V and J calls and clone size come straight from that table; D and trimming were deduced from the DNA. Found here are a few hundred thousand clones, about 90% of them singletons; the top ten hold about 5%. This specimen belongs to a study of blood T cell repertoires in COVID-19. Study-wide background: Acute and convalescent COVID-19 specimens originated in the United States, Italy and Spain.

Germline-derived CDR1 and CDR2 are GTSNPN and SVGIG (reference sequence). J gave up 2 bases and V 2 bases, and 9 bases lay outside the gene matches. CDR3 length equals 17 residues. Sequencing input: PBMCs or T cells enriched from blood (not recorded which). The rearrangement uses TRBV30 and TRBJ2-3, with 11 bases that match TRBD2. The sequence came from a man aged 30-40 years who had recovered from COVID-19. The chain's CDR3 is CAWSTTSGDTITDTQYF. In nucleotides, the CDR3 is TGTGCCTGGAGTACGACTAGCGGGGATACAATCACAGATACGCAGTATTTT.